This record covers a single TCR beta chain. Its target is unknown. Stated treatment: about 20 received Ad26.COV2.S at low or high dose, single or two shots; 5 received placebo; per-sample allocation not given. Collection of the samples took place on day 63 after the first injection of vaccine or placebo. The shot given was an Ad26 vector that makes Wuhan-strain SARS-CoV-2 spike. The data originate from a study of Ad26.COV2.S vaccination and SARS-CoV-2 variants. Study context: Into the muscle, Ad26.COV2.S was dosed once or twice, 56 days apart. Study findings and constraints: TCR breadth and depth estimates may have understated total T cell responses. Spike-specific responses of CD8+ and CD4+ T cells were reported to display substantial breadth after vaccination.

V gave up 2 bases and J gave up 3 bases, with 22 bases separating them. Germline CDR1 and CDR2: MNHEY and SMNVEV (reference sequence). The CDR3 totals 18 residues. Clones were read by immunoSEQ multiplex PCR, and TCRdb kept only the in-frame ones, dropping some. The profile shows approximately 450,000 clones, 90% of them singletons. Here the sequenced sample was peripheral blood, taken in a trial of Ad26.COV2.S vaccine versus placebo. The J gene is TRBJ1-2, the V gene TRBV27; a possible D gene is TRBD1 (5 bases). This sequence was found in a person between 18 and 59 years old who received the Ad26.COV2.S COVID-19 vaccine or a placebo. The CDR3 region has the DNA TGTGCCAGCAGTTTAACCCCGCCCGTGGGGTTAGGGGACTATGGCTACACCTTC. It yields the protein CASSLTPPVGLGDYGYTF.